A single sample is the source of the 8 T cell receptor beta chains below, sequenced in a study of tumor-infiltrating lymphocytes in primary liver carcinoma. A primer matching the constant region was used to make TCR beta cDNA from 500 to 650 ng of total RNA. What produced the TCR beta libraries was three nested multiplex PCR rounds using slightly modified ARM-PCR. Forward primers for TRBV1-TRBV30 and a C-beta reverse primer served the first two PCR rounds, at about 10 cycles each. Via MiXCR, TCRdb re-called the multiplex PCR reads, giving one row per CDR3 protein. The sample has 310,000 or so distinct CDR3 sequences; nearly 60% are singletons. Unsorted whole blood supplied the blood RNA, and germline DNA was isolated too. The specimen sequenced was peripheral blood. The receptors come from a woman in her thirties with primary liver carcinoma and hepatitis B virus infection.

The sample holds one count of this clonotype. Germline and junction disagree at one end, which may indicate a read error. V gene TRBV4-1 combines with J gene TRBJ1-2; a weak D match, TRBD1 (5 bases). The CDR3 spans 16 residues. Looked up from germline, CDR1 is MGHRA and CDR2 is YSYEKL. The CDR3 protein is CASSPHRGRANSGYTF. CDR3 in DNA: TGCGCCAGCAGCCCCCACCGGGGCAGGGCTAACTCTGGCTACACCTTC.

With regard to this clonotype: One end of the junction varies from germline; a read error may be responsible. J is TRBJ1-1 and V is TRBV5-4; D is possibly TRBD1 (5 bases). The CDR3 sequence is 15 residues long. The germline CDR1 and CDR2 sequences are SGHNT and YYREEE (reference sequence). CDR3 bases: TGTGCCAGCAGCCCCAACCCTGACAGTAACACTGAAGCTTCCTTT. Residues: CASSPNPDSNTEASF.

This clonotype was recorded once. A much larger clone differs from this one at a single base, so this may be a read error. CDR3 sequence: CSGRNGETQYF. The CDR3 DNA follows: TGCAGCGGACGCAATGGGGAGACCCAGTACTTC. The genes are TRBV29-1 and TRBJ2-5; D gene ambiguous. The V and J ends lost 7 bases and 5 bases respectively, with 11 bases between them. Germline lookup yields CDR1 SQVTM and CDR2 ANQGSEA. CDR3 length: 11 amino acids.

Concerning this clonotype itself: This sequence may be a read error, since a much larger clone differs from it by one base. The CDR3 DNA reads as TGTGCCAGCAGCTCTAGCGCCCCAGAGACCCAGTACTTC. It is translated as CASSSSAPETQYF. This chain links TRBV12-3 or TRBV12-4 with TRBJ2-5; a weak D match, TRBD2 (6 bases). The V gene lost 6 bases and the J gene lost 4 bases, with 12 bases spanning the gap. The CDR3 loop spans 13 amino acids.

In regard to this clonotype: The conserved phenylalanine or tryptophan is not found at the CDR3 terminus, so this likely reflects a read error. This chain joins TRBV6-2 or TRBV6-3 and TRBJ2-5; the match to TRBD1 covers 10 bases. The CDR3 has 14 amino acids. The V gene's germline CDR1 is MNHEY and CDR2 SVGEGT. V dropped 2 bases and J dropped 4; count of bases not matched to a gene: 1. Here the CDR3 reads CASSYDRGRETQYL. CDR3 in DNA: TGTGCCAGCAGTTACGACAGGGGGCGAGAGACCCAGTACCTC.

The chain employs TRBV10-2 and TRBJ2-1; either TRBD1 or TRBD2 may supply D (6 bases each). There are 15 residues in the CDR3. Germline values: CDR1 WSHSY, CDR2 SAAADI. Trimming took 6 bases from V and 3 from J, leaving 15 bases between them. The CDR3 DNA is TGCGCCAGCAGATCCGAGGGGGGAGGCTACAATGAGCAGTTCTTC. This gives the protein CASRSEGGGYNEQFF.

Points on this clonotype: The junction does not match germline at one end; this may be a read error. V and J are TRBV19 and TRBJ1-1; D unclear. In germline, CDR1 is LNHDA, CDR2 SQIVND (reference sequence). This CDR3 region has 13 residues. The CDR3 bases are TGTGTCAGTCGGAGGGAGGCGAACACTGAAGCTTTCTTT. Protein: CVSRREANTEAFF.

CDR3 DNA: TGTGCCAGCAGTTACTTGCAGGGGAATCAGCCCCAGCATTTT. Residues: CASSYLQGNQPQHF. The chain combines TRBV6-2 or TRBV6-3 with TRBJ1-5, with D possibly being TRBD1 (6 bases). The V end lost 1 base, the J end lost 4 bases, and 8 bases lay between the germline ends. This CDR3 has 14 residues. The germline gives CDR1 MNHEY, CDR2 SVGEGT.